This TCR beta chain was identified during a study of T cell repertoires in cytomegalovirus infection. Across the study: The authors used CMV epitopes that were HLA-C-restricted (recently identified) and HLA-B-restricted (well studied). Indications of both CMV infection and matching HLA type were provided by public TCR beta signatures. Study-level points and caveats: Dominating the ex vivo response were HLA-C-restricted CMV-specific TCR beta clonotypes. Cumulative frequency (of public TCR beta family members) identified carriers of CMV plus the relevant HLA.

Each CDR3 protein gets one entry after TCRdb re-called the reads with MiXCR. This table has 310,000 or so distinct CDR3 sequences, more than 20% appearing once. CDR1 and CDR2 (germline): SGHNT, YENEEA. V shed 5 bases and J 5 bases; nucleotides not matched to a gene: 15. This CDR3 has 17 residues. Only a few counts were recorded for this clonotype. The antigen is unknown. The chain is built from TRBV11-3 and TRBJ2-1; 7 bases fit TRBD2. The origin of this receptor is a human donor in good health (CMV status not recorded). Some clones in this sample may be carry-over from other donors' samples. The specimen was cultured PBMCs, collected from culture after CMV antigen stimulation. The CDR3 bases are TGTGCCAGCAGCCCCTCCGGGTGGGAGGGCCTCAACAATGAGCAGTTCTTC. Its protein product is CASSPSGWEGLNNEQFF.